This T cell receptor (beta chain) was profiled in a study of PD-1 blockade in classical Hodgkin lymphoma. Study conclusions and caveats: Possible causes of repertoire differences, disease activity or prior therapy, remain undefined. CD4+ TCR diversity rose significantly by C4D1, and CD8+ TCR diversity did not. It was among complete responders that baseline diversity resembled that of newly diagnosed patients.

There are many counts of this clone. Antigen: not known. The table came from immunoSEQ multiplex PCR; TCRdb's copy has only in-frame clones and leaves some out. The sample comprises roughly 150,000 clones, 78% of which are singletons, and roughly 10% rests with the top ten. The patients all showed relapse after autologous stem cell transplantation, while their brentuximab vedotin exposure varied. Best responses fell into complete response, partial response or progressive disease. This sample comprised peripheral blood mononuclear cells (PBMCs), obtained before the second cycle of nivolumab. This sequence originates from a human donor with classical Hodgkin lymphoma.

The CDR3 here is CASSLGRHPYNEQFF. The CDR3 DNA reads as TGTGCCAGCAGCTTAGGTCGGCACCCCTACAATGAGCAGTTCTTC. This sequence joins TRBV7-9 and TRBJ2-1, with D uncertain. There are 15 residues in the CDR3. V lost 1 base to trimming and J lost 2 bases, with 9 bases between them. CDR1 is SEHNR, CDR2 FQNEAQ, per germline (reference sequence).